A single sample is the source of the 18 T cell receptor beta chains below, sequenced in a study of beta chain features in type 1 diabetes. These receptors lack a known antigen. cDNA synthesis used the whole RNA isolate, giving expressed TCRB sequences. Profiled with immunoSEQ multiplex PCR; TCRdb holds only in-frame clones, not every one. Here the sample spans about 53,000 clones, approximately 60% being singletons. Whole-study findings and limits: Type 1 diabetes patients had TCRB CDR3s that were shorter (moderately but significantly so) in all four CD4+ subsets.

Input material: stem cell memory CD4+ T cells from blood. These receptors came from a young woman with type 1 diabetes.

This clone turned up a few times. The genes are TRBV18 and TRBJ2-5; 7 bases match TRBD1. The ends lost 6 bases at V and 0 bases at J; junction bases unmatched: 4. Germline loops: CDR1 KGHSH, CDR2 LQKENI. The CDR3 consists of 14 residues. This CDR3 reads CASSWTGDQETQYF. CDR3 in DNA: TGTGCCAGCTCCTGGACAGGAGACCAAGAGACCCAGTACTTC. Combining the CDR3 with reference TRBV18 and TRBJ2-5 gives the whole variable domain NAGVMQNPRHLVRRRGQEARLRCSPMKGHSHVYWYRQLPEEGLKFMVYLQKENIIDESGMPKERFSAEFPKEGPSILRIQQVVRGDSAAYFCASSWTGDQETQYFGPGTRLLVL.

A few counts support this clone. This chain links TRBV29-1 with TRBJ1-2, with 11 bases matching TRBD1. Trimming cost V 6 bases and J 9 bases; bases outside gene matches: 6. Germline assignment: CDR1 SQVTM and CDR2 ANQGSEA. The CDR3 contains 12 residues. CDR3 coding DNA: TGCAGCGTAGAGGGACAGGGGGTGCGCTACACCTTC. Its protein product is CSVEGQGVRYTF.

The V gene is TRBV18, the J gene TRBJ2-7, with D possibly matching TRBD2 (5 bases). The CDR3 length is 13 residues. Germline V CDR1 and CDR2: KGHSH, LQKENI. V was shortened by 3 bases and J by 2 bases, with 8 bases between the two germline ends. CDR3 nucleotide sequence: TGTGCCAGCTCACCTGGACTGACCTACGAGCAGTACTTC. The encoded protein is CASSPGLTYEQYF.

The chain uses TRBV11-2 and TRBJ2-2; no firm D call. Germline loops: CDR1 SGHAT, CDR2 FQNNGV. V lost 8 bases and J 6 bases, leaving 13 bases between the germline ends. This CDR3 has 13 residues. CDR3 nucleotide sequence: TGTGCCAGCTGCTATCGGCTAGCCGGGGAGCTGTTTTTT. Its translation is CASCYRLAGELFF.

This clone has only a few counts. This sequence joins TRBV29-1 and TRBJ2-7; 10 nucleotides match TRBD2. Trimming at V came to 6 bases and at J to 2 bases, leaving 4 bases not matched to a gene. The CDR3 has 13 residues. Per the germline V gene, CDR1 is SQVTM and CDR2 is ANQGSEA. The CDR3 spells CSVRLAGPYEQYF. The CDR3 nucleotides read TGCAGCGTCCGACTAGCGGGTCCCTACGAGCAGTACTTC.

V gene TRBV5-1 combines with J gene TRBJ2-7; perhaps TRBD1 as D (6 bases). The CDR3 contains 16 residues. V was cut by 0 bases and J by 6 bases, with 19 bases left in between. Germline loops: CDR1 SGHRS, CDR2 YFSETQ. The CDR3 reads CASSLGTDPYNGEQYF. In DNA form, the CDR3 reads TGCGCCAGCAGCTTGGGGACAGACCCGTACAACGGCGAGCAGTACTTC.

CDR3 bases: TGTGCCAGCCGACTCGGGACTAGCGGACCCACAGATACGCAGTATTTT. Its protein is CASRLGTSGPTDTQYF. The V call is TRBV27, the J call TRBJ2-3; 11 nucleotides match TRBD2. This CDR3 spans 16 amino acids. The ends lost 8 bases at V and 2 bases at J; junction bases unmatched: 9. Germline lookup yields CDR1 MNHEY and CDR2 SMNVEV (reference sequence).

This chain links TRBV28 with TRBJ2-5; D is undetermined. The V gene lost 4 bases and the J gene lost 0 bases, with 3 bases spanning the gap. The germline V gene encodes CDR1 MDHEN and CDR2 SYDVKM. The CDR3 consists of 12 residues. Here the CDR3 reads CASSSYQETQYF. In DNA form, the CDR3 reads TGTGCCAGCAGTTCATACCAAGAGACCCAGTACTTC.

This sequence joins TRBV28 and TRBJ2-1; 11 nucleotides match TRBD1. The germline CDR1 and CDR2 sequences are MDHEN and SYDVKM. J lost 7 bases, V lost 3 bases, and 5 bases had no gene match. The CDR3 sequence is 15 residues long. This CDR3 reads CASSLRTGGRNEQFF. The CDR3 DNA follows: TGTGCCAGCAGTTTGAGGACAGGGGGCCGGAATGAGCAGTTCTTC.

This clone was seen a few times. The chain is built from TRBV18 and TRBJ2-7; no definite D call. CDR1 and CDR2 (germline): KGHSH, LQKENI. The CDR3 extends over 14 amino acids. V was shortened by 3 bases and J by 2 bases, with 11 bases between the two germline ends. The DNA for the CDR3 is TGTGCCAGCTCACCGACGGGTTCCACCTACGAGCAGTACTTC. Residues: CASSPTGSTYEQYF.

This chain uses TRBV5-5 with TRBJ1-5; TRBD1 matches at 8 bases. CDR1 and CDR2 (germline): SGHKS, YYEKEE (reference sequence). CDR3 length equals 14 residues. V lost 4 bases, J lost 7 bases, and 7 bases stayed unmatched. For the CDR3, the DNA is TGTGCCAGCAGCGGAGGACAGGGTCGCCAGCCCCAGCATTTT. Protein sequence: CASSGGQGRQPQHF.

The chain combines TRBV9 with TRBJ2-5; D is possibly TRBD1 (5 bases). CDR3 size: 14 residues. CDR1 and CDR2 from the germline V gene are SGDLS and YYNGEE. V lost 3 bases and J lost 1, with 10 bases in between. The CDR3 is CASSDGQLQETQYF. Written as DNA, the CDR3 is TGTGCCAGCAGCGACGGACAACTCCAAGAGACCCAGTACTTC.

V is TRBV9 and J is TRBJ2-1; D gene unclear. Germline lookup yields CDR1 SGDLS and CDR2 YYNGEE. The CDR3 runs to 14 residues. V lost 0 bases and J lost 5, with 9 bases in between. This CDR3 is CASSVVARNNEQFF. For the CDR3, the DNA is TGTGCCAGCAGCGTAGTTGCGAGAAACAATGAGCAGTTCTTC. Together with reference TRBV9 and TRBJ2-1, the CDR3 gives the full variable domain: DSGVTQTPKHLITATGQRVTLRCSPRSGDLSVYWYQQSLDQGLQFLIQYYNGEERAKGNILERFSAQQFPDLHSELNLSSLELGDSALYFCASSVVARNNEQFFGPGTRLTVL.

This chain joins TRBV5-1 and TRBJ1-1; 7 nucleotides agree with TRBD1. V shed 3 bases and J 3 bases; nucleotides not matched to a gene: 5. The CDR3 is made up of 14 amino acids. CDR1 SGHRS and CDR2 YFSETQ come from the germline V gene. In DNA form, the CDR3 reads TGCGCCAGCAGCTCGCGACAGGGATACACTGAAGCTTTCTTT. Translated, it gives CASSSRQGYTEAFF.

The V call is TRBV20-1, the J call TRBJ2-5; weak D call: TRBD1 (5 bases). Looked up from germline, CDR1 is DFQATT and CDR2 is SNEGSKA (reference sequence). Trimming shortened V by 7 bases and J by 5 bases, and 11 bases separated the two germline ends. The CDR3 is 11 residues long. CDR3 region: CSGERGETQYF. The CDR3 nucleotides read TGCAGTGGCGAAAGGGGTGAGACCCAGTACTTC.

On this clone itself: Relative to the germline gene, one junction end is altered; a read error may explain this. The J gene is TRBJ1-2, the V gene TRBV5-1, with D uncertain. The CDR3 sequence is 11 residues long. Germline CDR1 and CDR2: SGHRS and YFSETQ. This CDR3 is CASSLKPIYSF. DNA of the CDR3: TGCGCCAGCAGCTTGAAGCCCATCTACTCCTTC.

The chain is built from TRBV18 and TRBJ2-3; D may be TRBD1 (5 bases). Per the germline V gene, CDR1 is KGHSH and CDR2 is LQKENI. The germline V and J ends were trimmed by 3 bases and 7 bases, with 8 bases remaining between them. The CDR3 is 12 amino acids. The CDR3 here is CASSPQGYTQYF. The DNA of the CDR3 is TGTGCCAGCTCACCCCAGGGATATACGCAGTATTTT.

This chain uses TRBV5-1 with TRBJ2-5; 7 positions match TRBD1. J gave up 12 bases and V 3 bases, and 8 bases lay outside the gene matches. The germline V gene has CDR1 SGHRS and CDR2 YFSETQ. The CDR3 extends over 12 amino acids. CDR3 sequence: CASSWGTELKYF. The CDR3 DNA is TGCGCCAGCAGCTGGGGGACAGAATTGAAGTACTTC.